This T cell receptor (beta chain) was recorded in a study of cytomegalovirus exposure and HLA in healthy donors. Study details: An earlier analysis identified under 130 million unique TCR beta sequences in about 179 million T cells. Study-wide results and caveats: V- and J-gene trimming in TCR beta was tied to a missense DCLRE1C variant by an analysis performed later. Reportedly, TCR beta sequences accurately predicted HLA-A and HLA-B alleles in most subjects.

This clone was counted between two and nine times. The antigen remains unidentified. 13 Jbeta primers and 60 Vbeta primers were used for the PCR. Clones were sequenced by immunoSEQ multiplex PCR, and TCRdb holds only the in-frame ones, with some missing. The repertoire holds around 200,000 clones, almost 70% seen once, with about 3% in the top ten. This CDR3 region has 15 residues. The V gene end was trimmed by 6 bases and the J gene end by 3 bases; junction bases not matched to a gene: 4. Germline V gives CDR1 MNHNS, CDR2 SASEGT. The receptor's source is a man aged 40-49 years in good health and CMV-seropositive. Sequencing input: PBMCs. The chain couples TRBV6-1 to TRBJ2-1; 11 bases agree with TRBD1. The CDR3 region has the DNA TGTGCCAGCAGCGCGGGACAGGGGGGCTACAATGAGCAGTTCTTC. Its protein product is CASSAGQGGYNEQFF.